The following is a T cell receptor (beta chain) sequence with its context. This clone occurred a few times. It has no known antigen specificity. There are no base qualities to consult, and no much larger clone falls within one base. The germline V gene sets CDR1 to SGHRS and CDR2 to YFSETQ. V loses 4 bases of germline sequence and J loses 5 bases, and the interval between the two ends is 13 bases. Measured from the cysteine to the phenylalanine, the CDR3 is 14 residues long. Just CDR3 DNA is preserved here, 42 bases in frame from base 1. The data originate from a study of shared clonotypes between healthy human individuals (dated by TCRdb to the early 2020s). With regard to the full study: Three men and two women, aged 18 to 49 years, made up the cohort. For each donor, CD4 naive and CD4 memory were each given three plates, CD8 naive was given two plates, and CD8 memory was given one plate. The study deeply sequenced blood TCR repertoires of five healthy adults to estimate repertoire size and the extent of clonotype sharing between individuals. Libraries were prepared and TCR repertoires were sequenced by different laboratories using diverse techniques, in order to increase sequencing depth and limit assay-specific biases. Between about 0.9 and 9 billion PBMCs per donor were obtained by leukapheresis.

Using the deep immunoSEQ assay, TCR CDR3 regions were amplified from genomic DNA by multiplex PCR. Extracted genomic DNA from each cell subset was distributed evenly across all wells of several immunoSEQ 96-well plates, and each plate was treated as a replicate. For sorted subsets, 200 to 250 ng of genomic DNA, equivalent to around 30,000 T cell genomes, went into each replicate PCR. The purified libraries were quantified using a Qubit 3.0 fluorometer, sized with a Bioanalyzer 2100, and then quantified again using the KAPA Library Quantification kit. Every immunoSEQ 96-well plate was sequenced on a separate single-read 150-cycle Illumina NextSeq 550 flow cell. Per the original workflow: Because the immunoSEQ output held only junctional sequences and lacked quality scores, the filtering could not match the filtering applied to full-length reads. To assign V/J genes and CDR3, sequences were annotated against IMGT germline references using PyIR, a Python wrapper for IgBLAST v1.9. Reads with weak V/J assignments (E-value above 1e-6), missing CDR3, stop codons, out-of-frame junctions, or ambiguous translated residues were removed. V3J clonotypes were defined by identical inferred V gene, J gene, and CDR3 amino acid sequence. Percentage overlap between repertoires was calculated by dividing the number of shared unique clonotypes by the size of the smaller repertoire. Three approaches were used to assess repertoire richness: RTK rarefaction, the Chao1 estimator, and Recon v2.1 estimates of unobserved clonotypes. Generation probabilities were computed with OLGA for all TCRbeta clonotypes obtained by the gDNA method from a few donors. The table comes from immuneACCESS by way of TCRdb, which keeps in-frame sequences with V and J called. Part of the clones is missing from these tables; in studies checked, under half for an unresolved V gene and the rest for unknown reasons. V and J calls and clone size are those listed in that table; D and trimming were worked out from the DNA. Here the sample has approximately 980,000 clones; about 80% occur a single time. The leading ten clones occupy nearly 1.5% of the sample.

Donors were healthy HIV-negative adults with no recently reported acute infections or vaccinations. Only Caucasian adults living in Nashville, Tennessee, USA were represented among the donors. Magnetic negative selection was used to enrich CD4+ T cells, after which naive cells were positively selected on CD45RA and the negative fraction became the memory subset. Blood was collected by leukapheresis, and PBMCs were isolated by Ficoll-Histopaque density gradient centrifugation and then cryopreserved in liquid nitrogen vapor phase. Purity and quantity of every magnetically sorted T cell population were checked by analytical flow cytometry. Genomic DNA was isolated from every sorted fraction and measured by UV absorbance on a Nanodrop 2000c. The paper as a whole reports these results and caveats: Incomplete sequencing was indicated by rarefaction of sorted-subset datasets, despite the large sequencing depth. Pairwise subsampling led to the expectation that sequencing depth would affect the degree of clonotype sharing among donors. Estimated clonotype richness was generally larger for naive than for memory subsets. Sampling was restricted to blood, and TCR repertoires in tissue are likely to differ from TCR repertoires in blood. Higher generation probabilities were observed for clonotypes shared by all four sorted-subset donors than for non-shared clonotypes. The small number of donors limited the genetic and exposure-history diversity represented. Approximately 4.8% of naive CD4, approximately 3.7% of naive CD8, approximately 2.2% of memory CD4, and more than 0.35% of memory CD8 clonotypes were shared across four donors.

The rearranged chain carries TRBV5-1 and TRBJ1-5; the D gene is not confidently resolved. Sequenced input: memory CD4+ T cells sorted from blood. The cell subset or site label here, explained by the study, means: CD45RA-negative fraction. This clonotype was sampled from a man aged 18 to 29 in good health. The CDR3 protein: CASSLESGDQPQHF. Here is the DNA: TGCGCCAGCAGCCTAGAAAGTGGAGATCAGCCCCAGCATTTT.